This T cell receptor (beta chain) was captured in a study of cytomegalovirus exposure and HLA in healthy donors. TCRdb's table, derived via immunoSEQ multiplex PCR, lists solely in-frame clones and lacks some. This sample carries more than 55,000 clones, roughly nine tenths of them seen once, and the ten largest clones take approximately 15%. This CDR3 comprises 15 residues. V was clipped by 5 bases and J by 0 bases; unmatched bases: 2. Germline CDR1 SGHTA, CDR2 FQGTGA. This receptor was obtained from a young woman in good health and CMV-seronegative. The chain uses TRBV7-3 and TRBJ2-3; 10 bases fit TRBD2. Sequenced material: PBMCs. The CDR3 DNA sequence: TGTGCCAGCAGCCAGGGACTAGCGAGCACAGATACGCAGTATTTT. Protein: CASSQGLASTDTQYF.